This entry lists 4 T cell receptor beta chains sequenced from one sample in a study of CD8 T cells in Susac syndrome. Reverse transcription of roughly 0.5 to 1 ug RNA used random hexamers. TCRdb processed the immunoSEQ multiplex PCR reads anew with MiXCR; each CDR3 protein has one entry. The sample carries some 130,000 distinct CDR3 sequences, about 94% recorded once. The sample consisted of CD4+ T cells from PBMCs. The receptors were gathered from a human donor with multiple sclerosis.

This chain links TRBV3-1 with TRBJ2-1; TRBD2 matches 7 bases. The CDR3 has 12 residues. Germline values: CDR1 LGHDT, CDR2 YNNKEL (reference sequence). With 4 bases clipped from V and 6 bases from J, the junction kept 0 bases outside the gene matches. Here the CDR3 DNA reads TGTGCCAGCAGCCTAGCGGGCAATGAGCAGTTCTTC. Protein product: CASSLAGNEQFF.

The sample holds one count of this clonotype. The chain is built from TRBV29-1 and TRBJ1-1; D unclear. Germline V lookup: CDR1 SQVTM, CDR2 ANQGSEA. V was pared by 2 bases and J by 3 bases, with 10 bases between. This CDR3 spans 13 amino acids. The CDR3 DNA sequence: TGCAGCGTTGAAAGGGATGCGGACACTGAAGCTTTCTTT. Residues: CSVERDADTEAFF.

This chain links TRBV19 with TRBJ2-2; possible D gene TRBD2, 6 bases. Trimming pared 8 bases from V and 1 base from J, leaving 14 bases between. The CDR3 loop spans 15 amino acids. CDR1 and CDR2 (germline): LNHDA, SQIVND (reference sequence). CDR3 sequence (DNA): TGTGCCAGTGGAGGGTTGGGGTTGAACACCGGGGAGCTGTTTTTT. This encodes CASGGLGLNTGELFF.

The chain has TRBV6-5 and TRBJ2-3; TRBD2 matches 10 bases. The CDR3 spans 15 residues. Trimming at V came to 4 bases and at J to 2 bases, leaving 3 bases not matched to a gene. Germline V CDR1 and CDR2: MNHEY, SVGAGI. The chain's CDR3 is CASSWTSGSTDTQYF. The CDR3 DNA follows: TGTGCCAGCAGTTGGACTAGCGGATCCACAGATACGCAGTATTTT.